This T cell receptor (beta chain) was retrieved from a study of cytomegalovirus exposure and HLA in healthy donors. Study-level results: Later on, an analysis showed TCR association rates differing by HLA locus, with DRB1 the most and HLA-C the fewest.

Concerning this clone: Its antigen is unidentified.

PCR primers comprised 60 Vbeta and 13 Jbeta primers. Profiling relied on immunoSEQ multiplex PCR, and the TCRdb table lists in-frame clones only, not all of them. The sample contains about 130,000 clones, approximately 17% of which appear only once. The germline gives CDR1 KGHSH, CDR2 LQKENI. CDR3 size: 13 residues. V lost 1 base and J lost 3, with 7 bases in between. The donors comprised healthy bone marrow donors. The rearrangement joins TRBV18 to TRBJ2-7; D ambiguous. The sequenced material came from PBMCs. This clonotype originated in a female donor in good health and CMV-seropositive. CDR3 coding DNA: TGTGCCAGCTCACCACACGTACTCTACGAGCAGTACTTC. Encoded protein: CASSPHVLYEQYF.